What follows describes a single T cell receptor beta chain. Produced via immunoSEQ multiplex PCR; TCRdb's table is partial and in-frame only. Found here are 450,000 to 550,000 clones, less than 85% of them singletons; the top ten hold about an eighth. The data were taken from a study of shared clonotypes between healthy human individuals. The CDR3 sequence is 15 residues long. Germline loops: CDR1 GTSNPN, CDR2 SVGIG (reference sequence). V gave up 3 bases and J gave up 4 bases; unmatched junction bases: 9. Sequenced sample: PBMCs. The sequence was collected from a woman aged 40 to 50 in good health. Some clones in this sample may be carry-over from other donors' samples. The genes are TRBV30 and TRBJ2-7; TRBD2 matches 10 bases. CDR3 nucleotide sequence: TGTGCCTGGAGGGATACCGGGACTAGCGCATACGAGCAGTACTTC. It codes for CAWRDTGTSAYEQYF.